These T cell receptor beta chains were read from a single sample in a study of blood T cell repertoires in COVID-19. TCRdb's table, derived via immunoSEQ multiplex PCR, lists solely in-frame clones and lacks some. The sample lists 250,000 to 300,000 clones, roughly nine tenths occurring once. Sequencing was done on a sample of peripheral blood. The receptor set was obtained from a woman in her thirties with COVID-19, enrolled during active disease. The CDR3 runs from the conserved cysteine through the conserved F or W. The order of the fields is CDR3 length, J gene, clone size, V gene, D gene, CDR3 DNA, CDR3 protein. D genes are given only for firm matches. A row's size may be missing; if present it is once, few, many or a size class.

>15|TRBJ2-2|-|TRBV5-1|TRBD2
TGCGCCAGCAGCTTCGACGCGGGGGGCACCGGGGAGCTGTTTTTT
CASSFDAGGTGELFF
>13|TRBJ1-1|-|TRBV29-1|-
TGCAGCGCCGCCGACCTGGGGGGAACTGAAGCTTTCTTT
CSAADLGGTEAFF
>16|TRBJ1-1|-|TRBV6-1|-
TGTGCCAGCAGTGAAGCCCTCAGGGCGGGGAGAGCTGAAGCTTTCTTT
CASSEALRAGRAEAFF
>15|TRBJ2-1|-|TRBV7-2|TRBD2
TGTGCCAGCAGCTTTAGGACTAGCGGATACAATGAGCAGTTCTTC
CASSFRTSGYNEQFF
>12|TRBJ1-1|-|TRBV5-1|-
TGCGCCAGCAGCTTAGAGGGCGTTGAAGCTTTCTTT
CASSLEGVEAFF
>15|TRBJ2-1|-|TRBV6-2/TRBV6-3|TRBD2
TGTGCCAGCAGTTATAGGACTAGCGGGGATGGTGAGCAGTTCTTC
CASSYRTSGDGEQFF
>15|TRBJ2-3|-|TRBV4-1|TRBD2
TGCGCCAGCACCGATCTAGCGGGGGGCACAGATACGCAGTATTTT
CASTDLAGGTDTQYF
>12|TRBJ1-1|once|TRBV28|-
TGTGCCAGCAGTATCCCAAACACTGAAGCTTTCTTT
CASSIPNTEAFF
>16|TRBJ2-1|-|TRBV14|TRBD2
TGTGCCAGCAGCCTATGGACTAGCGGGGTCTACAATGAGCAGTTCTTC
CASSLWTSGVYNEQFF
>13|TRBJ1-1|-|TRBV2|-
TGTGCCAGCAGCGGTGAAATGAACACTGAAGCTTTCTTT
CASSGEMNTEAFF
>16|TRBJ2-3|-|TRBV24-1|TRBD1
TGTGCCACCAGTGAGGGACAGGGGGTTGATACAGATACGCAGTATTTT
CATSEGQGVDTDTQYF
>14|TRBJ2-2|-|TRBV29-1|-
TGCAGCGTTTTGACAGGCTTGAACACCGGGGAGCTGTTTTTT
CSVLTGLNTGELFF
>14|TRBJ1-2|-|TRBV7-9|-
TGTGCCAGCAGTCCAAGGGGCGCGGCTTATGGCTACACCTTC
CASSPRGAAYGYTF
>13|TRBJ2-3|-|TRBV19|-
TGTGCCAGCCGACTAGGGGGCACAGATACGCAGTATTTT
CASRLGGTDTQYF
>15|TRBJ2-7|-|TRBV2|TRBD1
TGTGCCAGCAGTCTTAGACAGGGGGCTTTCTACGAGCAGTACTTC
CASSLRQGAFYEQYF
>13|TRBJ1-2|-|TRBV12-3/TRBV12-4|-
TGTGCCAGCAGCACCACGGGGATGTATGGCTACACCTTC
CASSTTGMYGYTF
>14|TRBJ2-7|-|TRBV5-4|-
TGTGCCACCCGCACCCTAGGGGGCGGGATCGAGCAGTACTTC
CATRTLGGGIEQYF
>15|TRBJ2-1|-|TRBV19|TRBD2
TGTGCCAGTAGTATACTAGCGGGGCGTTACAATGAGCAGTTCTTC
CASSILAGRYNEQFF
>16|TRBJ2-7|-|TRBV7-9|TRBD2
TGTGCCAGCAGCCCAAGAGGGCGGGGGGGCTTGTACGAGCAGTACTTC
CASSPRGRGGLYEQYF
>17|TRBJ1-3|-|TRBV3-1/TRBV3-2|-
TGTGCCAGCAGCCTAGAACCGGGACACGAAATTGGAAACACCATATATTTT
CASSLEPGHEIGNTIYF
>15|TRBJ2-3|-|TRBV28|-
TGTGCCAGCAGTTTATTTGGCGGGGACACAGATACGCAGTATTTT
CASSLFGGDTDTQYF
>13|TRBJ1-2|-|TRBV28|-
TGTGCCAGCAGACCCCAGGGGAGCGGTGGCTACACCTTC
CASRPQGSGGYTF
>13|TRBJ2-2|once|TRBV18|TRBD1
TGTGCCAGCACCATGACAGGGCCCGGGGAGCTGTTTTTT
CASTMTGPGELFF
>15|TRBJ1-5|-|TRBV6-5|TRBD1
TGTGCCAGCAGTCCGGACAGGGCAGGCAATCAGCCCCAGCATTTT
CASSPDRAGNQPQHF
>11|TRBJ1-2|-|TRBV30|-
TGTGCCGCCCCTGTATGGAGAGGCTACACCTTC
CAAPVWRGYTF
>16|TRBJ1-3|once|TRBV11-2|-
TGTGCCAGCAGCCAAGAACTTCGAGAGGATGGAAACACCATATATTTT
CASSQELREDGNTIYF
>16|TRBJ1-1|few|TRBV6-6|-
TGTGCCAGCAGCTCCTCCGGGCAGTCGGGAAGCGCTGAAGCTTTCTTT
CASSSSGQSGSAEAFF
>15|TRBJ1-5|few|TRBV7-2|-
TGTGCCAGCGTTCCCCCGGGGGGCGGCAATCAGCCCCAGCATTTT
CASVPPGGGNQPQHF
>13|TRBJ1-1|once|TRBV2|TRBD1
TGTGCCACCTTGGGACAGATGAACACTGAAGCTTTCTTT
CATLGQMNTEAFF
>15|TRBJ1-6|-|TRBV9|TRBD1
TGTGCCAGCAGTTACCTGGGACAGACCGATTCACCCCTCCACTTT
CASSYLGQTDSPLHF
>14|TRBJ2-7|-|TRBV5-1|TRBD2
TGCGCCAGCAGCTTGGCTAGCGGGGGAGGAGAGCAGTACTTC
CASSLASGGGEQYF
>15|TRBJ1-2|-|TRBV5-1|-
TGCGCCAGCAGCTTGTTCCCAGCAGGGTCCTATGGCTACACCTTC
CASSLFPAGSYGYTF
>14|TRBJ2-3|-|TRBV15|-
TGTGCCACCAGCAGGACGGGGTTCACAGATACGCAGTATTTT
CATSRTGFTDTQYF
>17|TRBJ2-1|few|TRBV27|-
TGTGCCAGCAGGCGAGAGCCTAGCCGGGCGTTTTACAATGAGCAGTTCTTC
CASRREPSRAFYNEQFF
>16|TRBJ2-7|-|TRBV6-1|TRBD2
TGTGCCAGCAGTGGATCCGGGACTAGGGTTTCCTACGAGCAGTACTTC
CASSGSGTRVSYEQYF
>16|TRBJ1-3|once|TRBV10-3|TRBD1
TGTGCCATCAGCTCCGGGACAGGGGGCTCTGGAAACACCATATATTTT
CAISSGTGGSGNTIYF
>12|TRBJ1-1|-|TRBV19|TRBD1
TGTGCCAGTTCGACAGGGTACACTGAAGCTTTCTTT
CASSTGYTEAFF